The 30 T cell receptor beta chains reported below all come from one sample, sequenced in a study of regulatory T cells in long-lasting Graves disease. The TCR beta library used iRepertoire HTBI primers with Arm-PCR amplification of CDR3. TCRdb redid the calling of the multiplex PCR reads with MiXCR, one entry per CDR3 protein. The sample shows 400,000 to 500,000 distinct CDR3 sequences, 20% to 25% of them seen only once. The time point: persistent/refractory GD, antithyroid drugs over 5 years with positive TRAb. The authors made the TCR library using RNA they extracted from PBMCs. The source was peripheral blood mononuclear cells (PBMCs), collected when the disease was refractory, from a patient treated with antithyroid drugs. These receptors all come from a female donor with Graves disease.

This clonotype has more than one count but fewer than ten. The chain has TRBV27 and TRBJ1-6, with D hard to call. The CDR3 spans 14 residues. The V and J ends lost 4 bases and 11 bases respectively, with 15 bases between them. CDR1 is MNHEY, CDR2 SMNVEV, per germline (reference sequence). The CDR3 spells CASSSGELRTPLHF. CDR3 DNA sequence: TGTGCCAGCAGTTCCGGGGAGCTTCGTACACCCCTCCACTTT.

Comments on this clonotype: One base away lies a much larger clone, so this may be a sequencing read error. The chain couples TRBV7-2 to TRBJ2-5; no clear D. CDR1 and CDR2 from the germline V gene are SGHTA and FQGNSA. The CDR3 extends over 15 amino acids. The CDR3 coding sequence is TGTGCCAGCAGCTTAGTCTCAGGCGAGAGCGAGACCCCGTACTTC. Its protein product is CASSLVSGESETPYF.

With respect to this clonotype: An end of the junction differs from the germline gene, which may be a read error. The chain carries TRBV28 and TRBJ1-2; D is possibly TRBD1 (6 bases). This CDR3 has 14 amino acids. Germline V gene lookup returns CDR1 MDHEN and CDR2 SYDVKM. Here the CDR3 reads CASSSPDRYHGYTF. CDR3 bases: TGCGCCAGCAGTTCCCCGGACAGATACCATGGCTACACCTTC.

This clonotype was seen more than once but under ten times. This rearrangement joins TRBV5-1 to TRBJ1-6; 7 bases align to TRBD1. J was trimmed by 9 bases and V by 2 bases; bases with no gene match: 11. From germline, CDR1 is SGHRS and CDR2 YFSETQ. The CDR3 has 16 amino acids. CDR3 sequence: CASSFGTDPWGSPLHF. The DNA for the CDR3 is TGCGCCAGCAGCTTCGGGACAGACCCCTGGGGTTCACCCCTCCACTTT.

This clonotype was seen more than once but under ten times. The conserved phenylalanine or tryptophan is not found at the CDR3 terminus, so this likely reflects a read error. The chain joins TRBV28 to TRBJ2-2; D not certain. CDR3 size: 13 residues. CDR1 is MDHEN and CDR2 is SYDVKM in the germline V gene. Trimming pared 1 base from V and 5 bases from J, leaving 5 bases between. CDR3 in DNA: TGTGCCAGCAGTTTATCCGGGACCGGGGAGCTGTTTTCT. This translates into CASSLSGTGELFS.

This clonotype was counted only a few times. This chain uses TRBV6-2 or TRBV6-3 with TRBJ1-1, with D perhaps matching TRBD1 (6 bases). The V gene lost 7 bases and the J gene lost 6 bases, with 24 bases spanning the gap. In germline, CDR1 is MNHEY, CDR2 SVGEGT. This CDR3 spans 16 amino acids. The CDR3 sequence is CASNPRPGPGGPEAFF. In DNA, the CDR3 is TGTGCCAGCAACCCCAGACCGGGCCCGGGGGGCCCTGAAGCTTTCTTT.

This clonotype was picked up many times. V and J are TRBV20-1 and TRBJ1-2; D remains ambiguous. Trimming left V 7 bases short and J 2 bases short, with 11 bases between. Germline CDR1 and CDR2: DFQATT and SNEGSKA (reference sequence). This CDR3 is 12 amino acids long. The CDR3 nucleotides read TGCAGTGTTTTGCCGGACAACTATGGCTACACCTTC. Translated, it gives CSVLPDNYGYTF.

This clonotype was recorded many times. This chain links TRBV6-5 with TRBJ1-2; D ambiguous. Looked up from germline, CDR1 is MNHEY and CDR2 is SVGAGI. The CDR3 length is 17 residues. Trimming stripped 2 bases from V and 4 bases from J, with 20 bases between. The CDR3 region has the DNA TGTGCCAGCAGTTACGATAGGCCTCGGACCACAAGCTATGGCTACACCTTC. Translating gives CASSYDRPRTTSYGYTF.

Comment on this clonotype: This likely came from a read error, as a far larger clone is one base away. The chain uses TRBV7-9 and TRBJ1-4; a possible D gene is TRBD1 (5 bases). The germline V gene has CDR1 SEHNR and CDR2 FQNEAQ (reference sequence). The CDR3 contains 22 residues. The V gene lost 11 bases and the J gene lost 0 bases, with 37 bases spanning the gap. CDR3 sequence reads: CACSRQWGGAPPRSATNEKLFF. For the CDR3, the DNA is TGTGCCTGCTCGCGACAGTGGGGCGGGGCTCCGCCCCGATCTGCAACTAATGAAAAACTGTTTTTT. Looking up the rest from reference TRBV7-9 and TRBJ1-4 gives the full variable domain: DTGVSQNPRHKITKRGQNVTFRCDPISEHNRLYWYRQTLGQGPEFLTYFQNEAQLEKSRLLSDRFSAERPKGSFSTLEIQRTEQGDSAMYLCACSRQWGGAPPRSATNEKLFFGSGTQLSVL.

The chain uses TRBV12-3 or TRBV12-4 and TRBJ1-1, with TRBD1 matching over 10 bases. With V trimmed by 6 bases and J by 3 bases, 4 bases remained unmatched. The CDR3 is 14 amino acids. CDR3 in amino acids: CASSYGQGDTEAFF. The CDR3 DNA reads TGTGCCAGCAGCTATGGACAGGGGGACACTGAAGCTTTCTTT.

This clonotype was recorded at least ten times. CDR3 DNA sequence: TGTGCCAGCGGGGGTGGGGACCCGCGGCTCTACGAGCAGTACTTC. Translating it yields CASGGGDPRLYEQYF. J is TRBJ2-7 and V is TRBV12-3 or TRBV12-4; D may correspond to TRBD1 or TRBD2 (5 bases each). This CDR3 comprises 15 residues. Trimming removed 8 bases at V and 3 bases at J, with 20 bases between.

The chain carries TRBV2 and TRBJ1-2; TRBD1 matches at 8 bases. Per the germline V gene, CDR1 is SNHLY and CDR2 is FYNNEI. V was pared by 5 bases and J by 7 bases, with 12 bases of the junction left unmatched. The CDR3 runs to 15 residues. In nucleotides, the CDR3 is TGTGCCAGCAGTCAGCCTTCCGACAGGGGAGGTGGCTACACCTTC. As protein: CASSQPSDRGGGYTF.

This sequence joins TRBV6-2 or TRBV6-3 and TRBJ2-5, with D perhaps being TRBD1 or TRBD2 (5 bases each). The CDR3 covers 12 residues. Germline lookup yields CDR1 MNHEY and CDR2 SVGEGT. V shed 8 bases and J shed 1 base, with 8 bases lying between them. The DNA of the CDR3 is TGTGCCAGCGGGGGAAGCCAAGAGACCCAGTACTTC. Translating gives CASGGSQETQYF.

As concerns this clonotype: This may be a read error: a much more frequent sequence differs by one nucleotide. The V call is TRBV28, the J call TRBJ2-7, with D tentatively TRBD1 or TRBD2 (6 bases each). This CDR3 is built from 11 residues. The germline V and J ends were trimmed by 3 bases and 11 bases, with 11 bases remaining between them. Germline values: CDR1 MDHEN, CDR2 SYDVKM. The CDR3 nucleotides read TGTGCCAGCAGTTTGGGGGGCGGGAAGTACTTC. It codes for CASSLGGGKYF.

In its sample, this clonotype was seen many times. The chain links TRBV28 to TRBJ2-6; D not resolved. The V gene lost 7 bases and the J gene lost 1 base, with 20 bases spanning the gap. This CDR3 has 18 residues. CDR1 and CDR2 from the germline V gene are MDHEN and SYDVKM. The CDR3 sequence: CASTRRLLIGSGANVLTF. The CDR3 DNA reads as TGTGCCAGCACGCGTCGACTCCTAATAGGGTCTGGGGCCAACGTCCTGACTTTC. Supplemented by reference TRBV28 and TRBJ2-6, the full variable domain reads DVKVTQSSRYLVKRTGEKVFLECVQDMDHENMFWYRQDPGLGLRLIYFSYDVKMKEKGDIPEGYSVSREKKERFSLILESASTNQTSMYLCASTRRLLIGSGANVLTFGAGSRLTVL.

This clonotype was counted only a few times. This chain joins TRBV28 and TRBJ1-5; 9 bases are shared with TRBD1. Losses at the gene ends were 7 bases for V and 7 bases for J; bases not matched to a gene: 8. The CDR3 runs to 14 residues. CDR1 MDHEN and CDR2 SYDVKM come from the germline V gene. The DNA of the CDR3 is TGTGCCAGCACCACAGGGGGCTCGGGGCAGCCCCAGCATTTT. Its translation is CASTTGGSGQPQHF.

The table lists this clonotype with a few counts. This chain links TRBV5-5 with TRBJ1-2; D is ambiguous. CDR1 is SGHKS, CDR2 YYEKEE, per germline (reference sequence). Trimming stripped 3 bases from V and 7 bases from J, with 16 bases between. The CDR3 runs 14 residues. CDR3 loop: CASSSIGLGVGYTF. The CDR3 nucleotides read TGTGCCAGCAGCTCCATCGGACTCGGGGTTGGCTACACCTTC.

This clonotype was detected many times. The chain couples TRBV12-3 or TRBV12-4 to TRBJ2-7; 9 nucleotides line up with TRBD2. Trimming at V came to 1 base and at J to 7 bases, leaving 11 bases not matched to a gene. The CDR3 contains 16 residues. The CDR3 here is CASSLGPAGGSEEQYF. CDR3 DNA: TGTGCCAGCAGTTTAGGGCCAGCGGGGGGCTCGGAGGAGCAGTACTTC.

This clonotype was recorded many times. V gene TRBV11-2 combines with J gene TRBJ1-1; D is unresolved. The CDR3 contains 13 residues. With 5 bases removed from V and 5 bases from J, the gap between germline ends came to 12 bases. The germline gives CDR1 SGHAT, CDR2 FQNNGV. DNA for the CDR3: TGTGCCAGCAGCCTCAGGTACCGAACTGAAGCTTTCTTT. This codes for CASSLRYRTEAFF.

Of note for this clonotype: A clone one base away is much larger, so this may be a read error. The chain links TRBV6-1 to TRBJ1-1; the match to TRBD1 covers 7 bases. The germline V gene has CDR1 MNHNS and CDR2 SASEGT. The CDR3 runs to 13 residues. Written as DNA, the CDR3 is TGTGCCAGCTGCCGGGACAGTAACACTGAAGCTCTCTTT. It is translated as CASCRDSNTEALF.

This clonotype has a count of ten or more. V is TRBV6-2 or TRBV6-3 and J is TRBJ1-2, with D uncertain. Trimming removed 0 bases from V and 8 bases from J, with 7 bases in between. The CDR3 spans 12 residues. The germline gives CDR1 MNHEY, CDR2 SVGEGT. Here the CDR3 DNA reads TGTGCCAGCAGTTACTCGATAATCGGCTACACCTTC. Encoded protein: CASSYSIIGYTF.

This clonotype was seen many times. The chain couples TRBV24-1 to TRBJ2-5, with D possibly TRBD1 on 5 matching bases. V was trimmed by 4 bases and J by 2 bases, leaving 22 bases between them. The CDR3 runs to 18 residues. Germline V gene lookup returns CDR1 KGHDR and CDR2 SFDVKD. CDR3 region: CATSEPNPRQGQQETQYF. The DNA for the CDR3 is TGTGCCACCAGTGAGCCCAACCCCCGGCAGGGCCAGCAAGAGACCCAGTACTTC.

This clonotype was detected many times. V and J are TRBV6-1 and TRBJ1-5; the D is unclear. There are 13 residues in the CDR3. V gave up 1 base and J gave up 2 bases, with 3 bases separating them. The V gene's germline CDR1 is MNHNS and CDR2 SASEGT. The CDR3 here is CASSEVGNQPQHF. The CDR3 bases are TGTGCCAGCAGTGAAGTGGGCAATCAGCCCCAGCATTTT.

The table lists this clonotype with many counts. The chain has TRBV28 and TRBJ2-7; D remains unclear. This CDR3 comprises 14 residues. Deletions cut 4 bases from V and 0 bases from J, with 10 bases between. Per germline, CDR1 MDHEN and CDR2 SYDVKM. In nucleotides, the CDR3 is TGTGCCAGCAGTTCCAACGCGTTCTCCTACGAGCAGTACTTC. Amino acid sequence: CASSSNAFSYEQYF.

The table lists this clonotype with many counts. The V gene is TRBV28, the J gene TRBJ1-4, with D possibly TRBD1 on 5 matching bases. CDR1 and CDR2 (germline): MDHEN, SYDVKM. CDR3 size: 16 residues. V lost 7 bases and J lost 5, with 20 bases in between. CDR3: CASTGSAAGINEKLFF. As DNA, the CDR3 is TGTGCCAGCACCGGTTCGGCGGCAGGGATAAATGAAAAACTGTTTTTT.

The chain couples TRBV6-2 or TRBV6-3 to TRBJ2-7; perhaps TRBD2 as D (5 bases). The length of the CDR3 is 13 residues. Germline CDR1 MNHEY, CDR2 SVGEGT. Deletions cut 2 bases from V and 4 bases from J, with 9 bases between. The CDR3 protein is CASSYEGLYEQYF. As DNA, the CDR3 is TGTGCCAGCAGTTACGAGGGCTTATACGAGCAGTACTTC.

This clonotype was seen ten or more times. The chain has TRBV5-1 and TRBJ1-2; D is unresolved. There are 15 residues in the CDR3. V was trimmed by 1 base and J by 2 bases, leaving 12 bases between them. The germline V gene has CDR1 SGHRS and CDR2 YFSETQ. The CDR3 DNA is TGCGCCAGCAGCTTGTATGGAGGAGGAAACTATGGCTACACCTTC. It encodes CASSLYGGGNYGYTF.

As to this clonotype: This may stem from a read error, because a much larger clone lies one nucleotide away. The CDR3 protein is CASTLSRGAETQYF. DNA of the CDR3: TGTGCCAGCACTCTAAGCCGGGGGGCCGAGACCCAGTACTTC. The chain links TRBV7-3 to TRBJ2-5; D may be TRBD2 (7 bases). The V gene lost 7 bases and the J gene lost 5 bases, with 17 bases spanning the gap. Germline V gene lookup returns CDR1 SGHTA and CDR2 FQGTGA. CDR3 length: 14 amino acids. Full variable domain (outside the CDR3, taken from reference TRBV7-3 and TRBJ2-5): GAGVSQTPSNKVTEKGKYVELRCDPISGHTALYWYRQSLGQGPEFLIYFQGTGAADDSGLPNDRFFAVRPEGSVSTLKIQRTERGDSAVYLCASTLSRGAETQYFGPGTRLLVL.

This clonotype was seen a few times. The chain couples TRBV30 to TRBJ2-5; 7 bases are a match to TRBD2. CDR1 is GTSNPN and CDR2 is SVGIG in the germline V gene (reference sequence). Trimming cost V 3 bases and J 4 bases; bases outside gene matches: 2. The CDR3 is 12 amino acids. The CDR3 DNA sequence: TGTGCCTGGAGGGGCGGGGGAGAGACCCAGTACTTC. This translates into CAWRGGGETQYF.

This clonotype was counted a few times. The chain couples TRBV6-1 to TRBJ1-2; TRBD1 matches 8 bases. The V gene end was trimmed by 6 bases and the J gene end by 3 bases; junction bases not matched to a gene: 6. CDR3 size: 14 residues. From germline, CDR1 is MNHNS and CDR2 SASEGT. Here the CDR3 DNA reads TGTGCCAGCAGATCCTCGACAGGGGACTATGGCTACACCTTC. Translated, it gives CASRSSTGDYGYTF.